The present TCR beta chain was sequenced within a study of metastatic and nonmetastatic thyroid tumors. Looking at the study overall: Repertoire data that came from the blood and tumor or nodule tissue of malignant and benign thyroid patients were compared. Study-level results: A significant increase in TCR beta diversity was reportedly seen in malignant thyroid tumors relative to benign nodules, in blood and tumor.

Authors' analysis steps: In papillary thyroid cancer, a distant-metastasis classifier was built using CDR3 differences across clinicopathological groups. TCRdb re-analyzed the PCR reads using MiXCR. The V and J calls, along with clone size, are taken from TCRdb and not from the paper's own processing. The sample includes under 75,000 clones, roughly 18% of them seen just once. The entire patient cohort was treatment-naive prior to thyroid surgery. This CDR3 spans 13 amino acids. CDR1 is MDHEN and CDR2 is SYDVKM in the germline V gene. Losses at the gene ends were 5 bases for V and 8 bases for J; bases not matched to a gene: 8. The sample holds many counts of this clone. Antigen: not known.

This receptor was identified in a female donor with papillary thyroid cancer or a benign thyroid nodule (not recorded which). Some clones in this sample may be carry-over from other donors' samples. V and J are TRBV28 and TRBJ2-7, with 8 bases aligning to TRBD2. Sequencing input: blood. This CDR3 is CASSIGGVEKQYF. The CDR3 coding sequence is TGTGCCAGCAGTATCGGGGGGGTAGAGAAGCAGTACTTC.